This T cell receptor (beta chain) was found in a study of neurological immune-mediated disorders. About the study: Among the roughly 35 patients with multiple sclerosis, roughly 30 were relapsing-remitting, while 3 were secondary progressive.

Whole-study findings and limits: There were no CDR3 amino acid sequences shared by expanded clones across subjects, a result suggesting private repertoires in all groups.

cDNA was made by 5'RACE with 10-nucleotide random UMIs. TCRdb re-called the 5' RACE reads through MiXCR, storing one row per CDR3 protein. The profile shows 85,000 to 90,000 distinct CDR3 sequences, around 3.6% of them singletons. This clonotype came up many times. Its antigen is undetermined. The CDR3 runs 18 residues. Germline V gene lookup returns CDR1 SGHTA and CDR2 FQGNSA. Unmatched junction bases numbered 12, after V lost 2 bases and J lost 6 bases. The sequencing sample was made of PBMCs. J is TRBJ1-6 and V is TRBV7-2, with 8 bases lining up with TRBD1. The sequence derives from a woman between 45 and 60 years old with multiple sclerosis. CDR3 protein: CASSLQGALGSANSPLHF. In nucleotides, the CDR3 is TGTGCCAGCAGCTTACAGGGGGCCTTGGGCTCCGCTAATTCACCCCTCCACTTT. The whole variable domain, remainder taken from reference TRBV7-2 and TRBJ1-6, is GAGVSQSPSNKVTEKGKDVELRCDPISGHTALYWYRQSLGQGLEFLIYFQGNSAPDKSGLPSDRFSAERTGGSVSTLTIQRTQQEDSAVYLCASSLQGALGSANSPLHFGNGTRLTVT.